The 22 T cell receptor beta chains below were found in one sample sequenced in a study of beta chain features in type 1 diabetes. Every bit of the isolated RNA underwent reverse transcription, so sequencing read expressed TCRB transcripts. Here immunoSEQ multiplex PCR was the method, and the copy in TCRdb shows in-frame clones only, minus some. The table shows approximately 160,000 clones, with approximately 62% occurring only once. The antigens of these receptors remain unknown. Study-wide results and limits: In every one of the four CD4+ subsets, TCRB CDR3s were moderately but significantly shorter in Type 1 diabetes patients.

Sequenced material: naive CD4+ T cells from blood. All receptors derive from a man aged 25 to 40 with type 1 diabetes.

The chain recombines TRBV27 with TRBJ2-7, with 8 bases that match TRBD1. Germline V lookup: CDR1 MNHEY, CDR2 SMNVEV (reference sequence). V shed 10 bases and J 4 bases; nucleotides not matched to a gene: 12. CDR3 size: 14 residues. This CDR3 reads CATLSSGGSYEQYF. CDR3 in DNA: TGTGCCACCCTGTCCTCAGGGGGCAGTTACGAGCAGTACTTC.

V is TRBV5-1 and J is TRBJ1-2; 12 positions match TRBD1. The germline gives CDR1 SGHRS, CDR2 YFSETQ. J gave up 8 bases and V 2 bases, and 7 bases lay outside the gene matches. This CDR3 has 15 residues. The CDR3 region is CASSLLGQGARGYTF. CDR3 nucleotide sequence: TGCGCCAGCAGCTTACTGGGACAGGGGGCGCGAGGCTACACCTTC.

J is TRBJ2-1 and V is TRBV6-5; D is undetermined. Between the trimmed V and J ends, which lost 2 bases and 4 bases, there was a span of 9 bases. Germline V gene lookup returns CDR1 MNHEY and CDR2 SVGAGI. The CDR3 spans 14 residues. As DNA, the CDR3 is TGTGCCAGCAGTTACGGCCAGATTTACAATGAGCAGTTCTTC. This codes for CASSYGQIYNEQFF.

This clone showed up just once. The chain carries TRBV29-1 and TRBJ2-5; TRBD1 matches 8 bases. V lost 6 bases, J lost 3 bases, and 6 bases stayed unmatched. Looked up from germline, CDR1 is SQVTM and CDR2 is ANQGSEA. This CDR3 has 13 residues. CDR3 residues: CSVNRGFEETQYF. The CDR3 nucleotides are TGCAGCGTAAACAGGGGGTTCGAAGAGACCCAGTACTTC.

The chain has TRBV5-4 and TRBJ2-6; D gene ambiguous. The germline V and J ends were trimmed by 5 bases and 6 bases, with 15 bases remaining between them. The CDR3 sequence is 15 residues long. The germline gives CDR1 SGHNT, CDR2 YYREEE (reference sequence). The CDR3 DNA sequence: TGTGCCAGCAGTTTTGGACCCATCGAGGCCAACGTCCTGACTTTC. Translation gives CASSFGPIEANVLTF.

The chain combines TRBV29-1 with TRBJ1-5; D ambiguous. The CDR3 covers 12 residues. Deletions cut 7 bases from V and 2 bases from J, with 9 bases between. Per germline, CDR1 SQVTM and CDR2 ANQGSEA. The CDR3 DNA follows: TGCAGCGCAAGTGACGGCAATCAGCCCCAGCATTTT. This codes for CSASDGNQPQHF.

The V gene is TRBV13, the J gene TRBJ1-1; the D is unclear. The CDR3 runs to 14 residues. Trimming cost V 0 bases and J 5 bases, with 10 bases left between them. Per germline, CDR1 PRHDT and CDR2 FYEKMQ (reference sequence). The CDR3 region is CASSLGSVGTEAFF. DNA of the CDR3: TGTGCCAGCAGCTTAGGCAGTGTGGGAACTGAAGCTTTCTTT.

V is TRBV19 and J is TRBJ1-5; D possibly corresponds to TRBD1 (5 bases). The CDR3 loop spans 14 amino acids. Looked up from germline, CDR1 is LNHDA and CDR2 is SQIVND (reference sequence). V dropped 10 bases and J dropped 1 base, with 14 bases sitting between them. DNA for the CDR3: TGTGCCACCCGAGGGGCAGGGAGCAATCAGCCCCAGCATTTT. Encoded protein: CATRGAGSNQPQHF.

J is TRBJ1-2 and V is TRBV7-9, with 9 bases that match TRBD1. CDR1 and CDR2 from the germline V gene are SEHNR and FQNEAQ (reference sequence). Germline trimming cut 7 bases from V and 1 base from J; bases unmatched to any gene: 4. The CDR3 extends over 14 amino acids. As DNA, the CDR3 is TGTGCCAGCACTTCGGACAGGGGTAACTATGGCTACACCTTC. Its protein is CASTSDRGNYGYTF.

This chain links TRBV29-1 with TRBJ2-1; D is perhaps TRBD1 (6 bases). Trimming took off 0 bases at V and 5 bases at J, with 14 bases between the two ends. CDR1 SQVTM and CDR2 ANQGSEA come from the germline V gene. The CDR3 is 15 residues long. In nucleotides, the CDR3 is TGCAGCGTTGAAGATCGGCCAGGGGACCACAATGAGCAGTTCTTC. Protein sequence: CSVEDRPGDHNEQFF.

This clone was picked up a small number of times. J is TRBJ2-5 and V is TRBV4-1, with TRBD1 matching 8 bases. Germline CDR1 reads MGHRA; CDR2 reads YSYEKL. The junction had 4 bases not matched to a gene; V was cut back by 0 bases and J by 4 bases. This CDR3 has 15 residues. CDR3 sequence (DNA): TGCGCCAGCAGCCAAGACGGACAGGGAGGAGAGACCCAGTACTTC. This codes for CASSQDGQGGETQYF.

The chain is built from TRBV10-1 and TRBJ2-5; possibly TRBD2 for D (6 bases). V was cut by 0 bases and J by 5 bases, with 13 bases left in between. This CDR3 comprises 15 residues. Germline V gene sequence: CDR1 WNHNN, CDR2 SYGVQD (reference sequence). CDR3 in DNA: TGCGCCAGCAGTGAGTCGCGGGGCCTGGGGGAGACCCAGTACTTC. It specifies CASSESRGLGETQYF.

The chain recombines TRBV25-1 with TRBJ2-3, with 10 bases identical to TRBD2. With V trimmed by 5 bases and J by 4 bases, 6 bases remained unmatched. Germline V gene lookup returns CDR1 MGHDK and CDR2 SYGVNS. CDR3 size: 15 residues. CDR3 protein: CASSSRAGGPDTQYF. The CDR3 DNA reads TGTGCCAGCAGTAGTCGAGCGGGGGGGCCAGATACGCAGTATTTT.

This chain's CDR3 is CAINPPIGTPFCDEKLFF. CDR3 nucleotide sequence: TGTGCCATCAACCCCCCGATCGGGACACCATTTTGTGATGAAAAACTGTTTTTT. V and J are TRBV10-3 and TRBJ1-4; possibly TRBD1 for D (6 bases). The CDR3 length is 18 residues. V lost 7 bases and J 6 bases, leaving 27 bases between the germline ends. Germline loops: CDR1 ENHRY, CDR2 SYGVKD.

This rearrangement joins TRBV29-1 to TRBJ1-1, with D perhaps matching TRBD1 (5 bases). The V gene lost 3 bases and the J gene lost 5 bases, with 13 bases spanning the gap. Germline values: CDR1 SQVTM, CDR2 ANQGSEA. The CDR3 loop spans 13 amino acids. For the CDR3, the DNA is TGCAGCGTTGACACAGGTCGCGCGACTGAAGCTTTCTTT. The encoded protein is CSVDTGRATEAFF.

V usage is TRBV30 and J usage is TRBJ2-7, with unresolved D. This CDR3 is built from 11 residues. Germline values: CDR1 GTSNPN, CDR2 SVGIG (reference sequence). Trimming removed 0 bases at V and 4 bases at J, with 4 bases between. The CDR3: CAWSVHYEQYF. For the CDR3, the DNA is TGTGCCTGGAGTGTACATTACGAGCAGTACTTC.

This clone was detected once. The chain uses TRBV7-2 and TRBJ2-1; D may be TRBD1 or TRBD2 (5 bases each). This CDR3 spans 13 amino acids. V was pared by 3 bases and J by 12 bases, with 15 bases between. In germline, CDR1 is SGHTA, CDR2 FQGNSA. CDR3 sequence: CASSFTTPGRQFF. The DNA of the CDR3 is TGTGCCAGCAGCTTCACAACGCCGGGACGGCAGTTCTTC.

The genes are TRBV7-2 and TRBJ2-5, with 13 bases lining up with TRBD2. Germline V gene lookup returns CDR1 SGHTA and CDR2 FQGNSA. This CDR3 is 16 amino acids long. After removal of 5 bases from V and 4 bases from J, the junction contained 7 bases not matched to a gene. DNA for the CDR3: TGTGCCAGCAGCCAAACTAGCGGGGGGGCATCAGAGACCCAGTACTTC. Residues: CASSQTSGGASETQYF.

This chain links TRBV7-9 with TRBJ2-3, with D possibly matching TRBD2 (5 bases). The germline gives CDR1 SEHNR, CDR2 FQNEAQ (reference sequence). V lost 5 bases to trimming and J lost 3 bases, with 15 bases between them. The CDR3 contains 15 residues. The CDR3: CASSLGYGKTDTQYF. The CDR3, as DNA: TGTGCCAGCAGCCTCGGATACGGGAAAACAGATACGCAGTATTTT.

J is TRBJ1-6 and V is TRBV30; D is perhaps TRBD1 (5 bases). Per germline, CDR1 GTSNPN and CDR2 SVGIG (reference sequence). V lost 3 bases and J 9 bases, leaving 18 bases between the germline ends. The CDR3 totals 15 residues. Here the CDR3 reads CAWSWSGTGTSPLHF. The CDR3 DNA follows: TGTGCCTGGAGCTGGTCAGGGACGGGGACTTCACCCCTCCACTTT.

This chain joins TRBV9 and TRBJ2-5; the match to TRBD2 covers 8 bases. Germline loops: CDR1 SGDLS, CDR2 YYNGEE. The CDR3 loop spans 16 amino acids. V was pared by 0 bases and J by 1 base, with 5 bases of the junction left unmatched. The CDR3 sequence: CASSVGAGGTQETQYF. The CDR3 DNA sequence: TGTGCCAGCAGCGTAGGTGCGGGGGGCACCCAAGAGACCCAGTACTTC.

CDR3 region: CSAGTGVGYTF. The CDR3 DNA follows: TGCAGCGCGGGGACAGGGGTTGGCTACACCTTC. The chain is built from TRBV29-1 and TRBJ1-2, with TRBD1 matching 10 bases. The CDR3 is 11 residues long. V shed 7 bases and J 7 bases; nucleotides not matched to a gene: 3. Germline V gene data show CDR1 as SQVTM and CDR2 as ANQGSEA.